The T cell receptor beta chain described here comes from a study of cytomegalovirus exposure and HLA in healthy donors (dated 2017 in TCRdb). Regarding the study in general: An earlier analysis of roughly 570 of the donors reported 276 Gb of sequence data and 117 million unique TCR beta sequences obtained from approximately 180 million T cells. About 320 gigabases of sequencing data and tens of millions of unique TCR sequences were included in an early release covering around 650 HLA-typed donors. Of the roughly 390 genotyped donors, 81% fell in the genetic ancestry cluster associated with self-reported Caucasian donors. The study aimed to test whether signatures of past pathogen exposure could be identified by cataloging public T cell receptors. The study profiled the T cell repertoires of 500 to 800 subjects by immunosequencing and related them to cytomegalovirus serostatus. Besides the first cohort of some 670 subjects, a separate validation cohort made up of 95 to 150 different subjects was used. High-throughput TCR immunosequencing, statistical association of individual TCRs with disease status, and machine learning were combined to predict cytomegalovirus infection status. A later analysis re-examined previously published TCR beta repertoires from several hundred donors and added high-resolution HLA genotyping to investigate patterns of TCR occurrence. Rather than using new phenotypic data, the later analysis identified candidate immune exposures from TCR beta sequences and from how often those sequences occurred across donors. An earlier analysis of 500 to 650 of the donors applied high-throughput TCR beta sequencing to assess whether each TCR beta V gene segment acted as functional or pseudogenic. Alongside the repertoire data, information on donor age, sex, ethnicity and CMV serostatus was compiled. Genome-wide SNP genotypes for about three fifths of the roughly 670 donors were used in a later genetic analysis, which treated that subset as a discovery cohort. Every repertoire in the discovery cohort had been generated on one and the same sequencing platform. HLA typing covered class I and class II loci at four-digit resolution. Typing coverage varied by locus: roughly 629-630 donors for A, B, C, DRB1 and DQB1; approximately 500 for DQA1; approximately 570 for DPA1; 400 to 480 for DPB1. A handful of DR-DQ haplotypes were handled as single units for association and clustering because linkage in the cohort was strong. Across 398 genotyped donors of the cohort, an average of roughly 230,000 unique TCR beta nucleotide sequences per donor were sequenced, and roughly 17% of those sequences were non-productive. What the authors observed across the whole study: For the cohort, immune exposure information was limited to CMV serostatus. In the study, about 150 TCR beta chains were listed as associated with cytomegalovirus. Roughly uniform sequencing depth across donors was assumed in presence/absence analyses, although this assumption may not hold. Because some donors lacked HLA typing at each locus, the association tests relied only on the typed subset. The classifier was reported to diagnose cytomegalovirus status with high specificity and sensitivity in both the original and validation cohorts. Most TCR sequences were seen in very few donors, while some public TCRs were found in many individuals. Compared with the approximately 720-donor mean, donors in an Asian-associated ancestry cluster had fewer N-insertions in productive TCRs, according to a later genetic analysis. Some IMGT-functional V segments, including TRBV6-2 and TRBV6-3, could not be told apart with the 87-base-pair reads, so those segments were excluded. In a later analysis, over 15,000 TCR beta sequences were associated with specific HLA alleles at a false discovery rate of 0.05. A further reported finding was that TCR beta sequences accurately predicted the HLA-A and HLA-B alleles for most subjects in the first cohort. V-gene and J-gene trimming of TCR beta chains was associated with a missense DCLRE1C variant in a later genetic analysis, and the association was replicated in an independent cohort. Most CMV-associated TCR beta chains appeared to be HLA-restricted in a later analysis, and the HLA associations seemed to be driven largely by CMV exposure. A later analysis found that HLA-associated TCR beta chains were more clonally expanded and had lower generation probabilities than equally common non-associated chains. An earlier analysis of approximately 500 of the donors showed that most TCR beta V segments appeared in productive rearrangements either about 90% or about 30% of the time, which broadly matched IMGT annotations. The earlier analysis of some 540 of the donors excluded approximately 15 rarely observed V segments, including chromosome 9 orphons, because counts were too low. Linkage disequilibrium might explain the correlated functional status among segregating V segments, but an unknown experimental factor could not be excluded. Only TCR beta chains were sequenced in this cohort, and the absence of alpha or paired-chain data limited detectable features. The authors suggested that the approach could potentially be extended to other disease states and immunological phenotypes. Several of the top co-occurrence clusters appeared to be linked to parvovirus B19, influenza, CMV and Epstein-Barr virus, according to a later analysis. When HLA alleles, especially DR and DQ, strongly co-occurred, attributing TCR associations to individual alleles was difficult. A cluster of highly shared sequence variants was judged likely to be a technical artifact of the sequencing pipeline. In vitro tests confirmed that a few of the cytomegalovirus-associated TCR beta chains recognize cytomegalovirus antigens. A later analysis found that TCR association rates varied across HLA loci, with DRB1 alleles showing the most associated TCRs and HLA-C alleles the fewest.

The protocol used for the library was the immunoSEQ multiplex PCR assay. For the multiplex PCR, a mixture combining 60 forward primers for TCR Vbeta segments and 13 reverse primers for TCR Jbeta segments was used. The CDR3 region of rearranged TCR beta genes was amplified from genomic DNA with a multiplex PCR assay. The amplified TCR beta libraries were sequenced on the Illumina HiSeq System as 87-base-pair reads. The authors' analysis ran thus. A later analysis tallied approximately 87 million unique TCR beta chains across the 666 repertoires, and approximately 12 million of those chains were shared by two or more donors. Raw reads were error-corrected and collapsed into unique sequences by a nearest-neighbor algorithm in which closely related sequences were merged to remove PCR and sequencing errors. To assign V, D and J gene segments, CDR3 sequences were aligned to IMGT reference sequences. For a sequence to be retained, a match of at least six nucleotides to both a V gene segment and a J gene segment was required. Rearrangements were called productive when the CDR3 lacked stop codons and stayed in frame with V and J; all others were non-productive. CDR3 was defined by IMGT convention, running from the second conserved V-encoded cysteine to the conserved J-encoded phenylalanine. Sequences without an unambiguous match to a single V gene segment were excluded from the earlier analysis of 500 to 700 of the donors. In an earlier analysis of approximately 590 of the donors, V segments were called functional above 56.7% productive rearrangements and were called segregating when the between-donor standard deviation exceeded 5%. To diagnose cytomegalovirus status from the catalog of TCR beta chain sequences, a statistical classification framework was built. In a later analysis, V and J genes were assigned by comparing TCR nucleotide sequences against IMGT/GENE-DB human TR gene sequences. A later analysis assigned CDR3 sequences and most-parsimonious VDJ recombination scenarios with the TCRdist pipeline. In a later analysis, each TCR beta chain was defined by its CDR3 amino acid sequence together with its V-gene family, and reads lacking a unique V-gene family were excluded. A later analysis removed roughly 590 highly shared, low-generation-probability nucleotide sequences to deal with suspected cross-contamination and a sequencing artifact. A later analysis calculated a clonal expansion index for each public chain from normalized within-repertoire ranks of inferred template counts. A later analysis computed generation probabilities with a VDJ recombination model fitted to out-of-frame rearrangements, and checked the results against IGoR. Hypergeometric tests were used in a later analysis to score TCR-TCR, TCR-HLA and TCR-CMV co-occurrence, with a repertoire-size bias correction applied to the TCR pairs. False discovery rates were estimated in a later analysis by permuting HLA or CMV assignments 20 times. In a later analysis, co-occurring TCRs were grouped with DBSCAN, and TCRdist sequence similarity was added when clustering was performed within HLA-allele-positive subsets. Repertoires with fewer than 30,000 or more than 120,000 public chains, plus five repertoires with anomalous nucleotide sharing, were excluded from co-occurrence clustering. The table comes from immuneACCESS by way of TCRdb, which keeps in-frame sequences with V and J called. Part of the clones is missing from these tables; in studies checked, under half for an unresolved V gene and the rest for unknown reasons. V, J and clone size are taken as reported in that table, and D and trimming were inferred from the DNA itself. This sample's listing comprises about 20,000 clones. The ten most abundant clones make up around 23% of the sample.

Regarding this clone: Its antigen has not been determined.

Counted from cysteine to phenylalanine, this CDR3 has 15 amino acids. CDR3 DNA is the only sequence kept; it has 45 bases, read in frame from the first base. Trimming removed 0 bases from V and 1 base from J, leaving 7 bases between the germline ends. CDR1 and CDR2, looked up from the germline V gene, are LGHNA and YNFKEQ. The cohort was made up of about 610 healthy bone marrow donors. At the time of sampling, all cohort members were nominally healthy, though unrecorded immune exposures were likely present. The donor was CMV seropositive and was included in the group of 289 seropositive cohort members. Each donor provided a peripheral blood sample, and peripheral blood mononuclear cells were used for TCR beta sequencing. The Qiagen DNeasy Blood Extraction Kit was used to extract genomic DNA from the blood cell samples.

The chain is encoded by TRBV4-2 joined to TRBJ1-5, with the D gene call left open. This receptor was taken from a man aged 55 to 70 in good health and CMV-seropositive. The sample taken for sequencing was PBMCs. Read as DNA, the sequence is TGTGCCAGCAGCCAAGATTCCGGGAGCAATCAGCCCCAGCATTTT. Its coded protein is CASSQDSGSNQPQHF.